This is a list of T cell receptor beta chains from one sample in a study of T-cell reconstitution after alpha-beta-depleted transplantation in children. TCRdb reprocessed the PCR reads with MiXCR, giving one entry per CDR3 protein. The table shows about 200,000 distinct CDR3 sequences, with 7% to 9% occurring only once. The material sequenced was PBMCs, mostly from graft donor cells, taken 360 days after TCRalphabeta/CD19-depleted stem cell transplant. Source of these receptors: a male patient between 2 and 9 years old who had a stem cell transplant for acute myeloid leukemia, so the T cells may come from the graft donor. The CDR3 runs from the conserved cysteine through the conserved F or W. Each record gives: D gene, clone size, V gene, J gene, CDR3 DNA, CDR3 protein. D genes are given only for firm matches. Part of the rows lack a size; the others show once, few, many or a class for expanded clones.

d_call: .; clone_size: many; v_call: TRBV12-3/TRBV12-4; j_call: TRBJ1-2; cdr3_nt: TGTGCCAGCAGTTTCCAGGGAGAAGGGGGCTACACCTTC; cdr3_aa: CASSFQGEGGYTF
d_call: TRBD2; clone_size: many; v_call: TRBV10-3; j_call: TRBJ2-1; cdr3_nt: TGTGCCATCAAGCGGGGGGCCGGTTCCTACAATGAGCAGTTCTTC; cdr3_aa: CAIKRGAGSYNEQFF
d_call: TRBD1; clone_size: few; v_call: TRBV20-1; j_call: TRBJ2-7; cdr3_nt: TGCAGTGCTAGCCAGGGGGCCCACGAGCAGTACTTC; cdr3_aa: CSASQGAHEQYF
d_call: .; clone_size: .; v_call: TRBV20-1; j_call: TRBJ2-7; cdr3_nt: TGCAGTGCTAGAGATCGGCCCTGGCCCTACGAGCAGTACTTC; cdr3_aa: CSARDRPWPYEQYF
d_call: TRBD2; clone_size: .; v_call: TRBV7-3; j_call: TRBJ2-1; cdr3_nt: TGTGCCAGCAGCTTTAGCGGGAGGACCTACAATGAGCAGTTCTTC; cdr3_aa: CASSFSGRTYNEQFF
d_call: .; clone_size: .; v_call: TRBV18; j_call: TRBJ1-1; cdr3_nt: TGTGCCAGCTCACAGGCGGGGAGTAGGTCGCAAGCTTTCTTT; cdr3_aa: CASSQAGSRSQAFF
d_call: TRBD1; clone_size: few; v_call: TRBV5-1; j_call: TRBJ1-3; cdr3_nt: TGCGCCAGCAGCAAAACAGGGGTAGGAAACACCATATATTTT; cdr3_aa: CASSKTGVGNTIYF
d_call: .; clone_size: many; v_call: TRBV20-1; j_call: TRBJ2-7; cdr3_nt: TGCAGTGCTAGAGATCCCAGCTCCTACGAGCAGTACTTC; cdr3_aa: CSARDPSSYEQYF
d_call: TRBD1; clone_size: .; v_call: TRBV5-1; j_call: TRBJ1-1; cdr3_nt: TGCGCCAGCAGCTTGGGACAGGGGGTCGGTAACACTGAAGCTTTCTTT; cdr3_aa: CASSLGQGVGNTEAFF
d_call: .; clone_size: many; v_call: TRBV6-2/TRBV6-3; j_call: TRBJ2-1; cdr3_nt: TGTGCCAGCAGTTACTCAAGGGGGCGGGGTGACAATGAGCAGTTCTTC; cdr3_aa: CASSYSRGRGDNEQFF
d_call: TRBD2; clone_size: many; v_call: TRBV20-1; j_call: TRBJ2-1; cdr3_nt: TGCAGTGCTAGCTTTGGCGGGAGTGTCTACAATGAGCAGTTCTTC; cdr3_aa: CSASFGGSVYNEQFF
d_call: .; clone_size: .; v_call: TRBV14; j_call: TRBJ2-3; cdr3_nt: TGTGCCAGCAGCCAAAGGTGGGATTTCACAGATACGCAGTATTTT; cdr3_aa: CASSQRWDFTDTQYF
d_call: .; clone_size: few; v_call: TRBV20-1; j_call: TRBJ2-5; cdr3_nt: TGCAGTGCTAGAACCGGTCTGGGGGAGACCCAGTACTTC; cdr3_aa: CSARTGLGETQYF
d_call: TRBD2; clone_size: many; v_call: TRBV2; j_call: TRBJ2-3; cdr3_nt: TGTGCCACCGGGGGGGACTACTCAGATACGCAGTATTTT; cdr3_aa: CATGGDYSDTQYF
d_call: .; clone_size: few; v_call: TRBV7-3; j_call: TRBJ2-2; cdr3_nt: TGTGCCAGCAGCTTATGGGCTCGGGGGGCCAGTGGGTCCGGGGAGCTGTTTTTT; cdr3_aa: CASSLWARGASGSGELFF
d_call: TRBD1; clone_size: .; v_call: TRBV29-1; j_call: TRBJ2-7; cdr3_nt: TGCAGCGCCAGGACAGGGATCGCCGAGCAGTACTTC; cdr3_aa: CSARTGIAEQYF
d_call: .; clone_size: many; v_call: TRBV3-2; j_call: TRBJ2-3; cdr3_nt: TGTGCCTCCTGCCCTCCCGAGGGGCTTACAGATACGCAGTATTTT; cdr3_aa: CASCPPEGLTDTQYF
d_call: .; clone_size: .; v_call: TRBV20-1; j_call: TRBJ2-2; cdr3_nt: TGCAGTGCTAGCGAAAGGCTCCACGGGGAGCTGTTTTTT; cdr3_aa: CSASERLHGELFF
d_call: TRBD2; clone_size: .; v_call: TRBV12-3/TRBV12-4; j_call: TRBJ2-1; cdr3_nt: TGTGCCAGCAGCCCGGGACTAGCGGGAGCCTATGAGCAGTTCTTC; cdr3_aa: CASSPGLAGAYEQFF